The rows below give T cell receptor beta chains drawn from one sample of a study of shared clonotypes between healthy human individuals. The assay was immunoSEQ multiplex PCR, and TCRdb's table has in-frame clones only and misses some. The table lists approximately 480,000 clones, about 80% of them singletons. The specimen was PBMCs. The source of these receptors is a woman between 40 and 50 years old in good health. Some clones in this sample may be carry-over from other donors' samples. CDR3s include the opening cysteine and the closing phenylalanine or tryptophan. D genes are given only for firm matches. Rows give clone size only sometimes, using once, few, many, or a class for an expanded clone.

D | size | J | V | DNA | CDR3
NA | once | TRBJ2-1 | TRBV19 | TGTGCCAGTAGTACGAACCGGGGGAACAATGAGCAGTTCTTC | CASSTNRGNNEQFF
TRBD1 | NA | TRBJ2-7 | TRBV4-3 | TGCGCCAGCAGCCGGTTAGGGGACAGGGCCTATGAGCAGTACTTC | CASSRLGDRAYEQYF
TRBD2 | NA | TRBJ2-5 | TRBV7-9 | TGTGCCAGCAGCTTAGCAGCGGGAGTTGAGACCCAGTACTTC | CASSLAAGVETQYF
TRBD1 | NA | TRBJ2-2 | TRBV28 | TGTGCCAGCTCCCCGTTCCGGACAGGGCTCACCGGGGAGCTGTTTTTT | CASSPFRTGLTGELFF
TRBD1 | NA | TRBJ1-2 | TRBV28 | TGTGCCAGCAGTCGTCAGGGGGCCAACTATGGCTACACCTTC | CASSRQGANYGYTF
NA | NA | TRBJ2-2 | TRBV7-8 | TGTGCCAGCAGCTTAGTTGGGATTTTGGACACCGGGGAGCTGTTTTTT | CASSLVGILDTGELFF
NA | NA | TRBJ1-2 | TRBV10-3 | TGTGCCATCAGCACAGCTAACTATGGCTACACCTTC | CAISTANYGYTF
TRBD1 | NA | TRBJ2-1 | TRBV4-1 | TGCGCCAGCAGCCTCGGGACAGCCCCATACAATGAGCAGTTCTTC | CASSLGTAPYNEQFF
NA | NA | TRBJ1-1 | TRBV5-1 | TGCGCCAGCAGCAGAACCGGGACACCGAACACTGAAGCTTTCTTT | CASSRTGTPNTEAFF
NA | NA | TRBJ1-1 | TRBV5-4 | TGTGCCAGCAGCTTGTGGGGGACGGGAGCTTTCTTT | CASSLWGTGAFF
TRBD1 | once | TRBJ2-6 | TRBV6-5 | TGTGCCAGCAGTTCCGGGACAGGGACCGGGGCCAACGTCCTGACTTTC | CASSSGTGTGANVLTF
NA | NA | TRBJ1-5 | TRBV6-5 | TGTGCCAGCAGTTACACGAGGGGGGCTAATCAGCCCCAGCATTTT | CASSYTRGANQPQHF
TRBD2 | NA | TRBJ2-7 | TRBV7-6 | TGTGCCAGCAGCCCCGATGGGGAGGGGACCTACGAGCAGTACTTC | CASSPDGEGTYEQYF
NA | NA | TRBJ2-3 | TRBV5-4 | TGTGCCAGCAGCCGGGACATTTACACAGATACGCAGTATTTT | CASSRDIYTDTQYF
TRBD2 | NA | TRBJ2-3 | TRBV4-2 | TGTGCCAGCAGCCAAGACGGAACGGGAGGGCCAACAGATACGCAGTATTTT | CASSQDGTGGPTDTQYF
NA | NA | TRBJ1-1 | TRBV5-5 | TGTGCCAGCAGCTTGGTTACGAGCGCCGTGACTGAAGCTTTCTTT | CASSLVTSAVTEAFF
TRBD1 | NA | TRBJ1-2 | TRBV9 | TGTGCCAGCAGCGTTGGCAGGGGGGACTATGGCTACACCTTC | CASSVGRGDYGYTF
NA | NA | TRBJ2-1 | TRBV5-4 | TGTGCCAGCAGCTCTAACGTCTACAATGAGCAGTTCTTC | CASSSNVYNEQFF
NA | NA | TRBJ2-2 | TRBV6-5 | TGTGCCACCCCTACCGCAAACACCGGGGAGCTGTTTTTT | CATPTANTGELFF
NA | NA | TRBJ1-3 | TRBV7-8 | TGTGCCAGCAGCTTCCGGGGGCGAGGAAACACCATATATTTT | CASSFRGRGNTIYF
NA | NA | TRBJ1-5 | TRBV28 | TGTGCCAGCAGTTTAAGGCGTCATCAGCCCCAGCATTTT | CASSLRRHQPQHF
NA | NA | TRBJ2-5 | TRBV19 | TGTGCCAGTAGTATAGGCGCGTACCAAGAGACCCAGTACTTC | CASSIGAYQETQYF
TRBD2 | once | TRBJ2-5 | TRBV7-2 | TGTGCCAGCAGCTTCAGACTAGCGGGAGGGCCAGGAGAGACCCAGTACTTC | CASSFRLAGGPGETQYF
TRBD1 | NA | TRBJ1-1 | TRBV7-9 | TGTGCCAGCACTAGAGGGACAGCACATTCTTACATGAACACTGAAGCTTTCTTT | CASTRGTAHSYMNTEAFF
TRBD2 | NA | TRBJ2-5 | TRBV25-1 | TGTGCCAGCAGTGAATATGCTAGCGGAGGCCAAGAGACCCAGTACTTC | CASSEYASGGQETQYF
NA | many | TRBJ2-1 | TRBV2 | TGTGCCAGCAAACAAGAGGGCGATGAGCAGTTCTTC | CASKQEGDEQFF
TRBD2 | NA | TRBJ2-2 | TRBV29-1 | TGCAGCGCCGGTAGCGGGAGTGGCACCGGGGAGCTGTTTTTT | CSAGSGSGTGELFF
NA | NA | TRBJ2-7 | TRBV7-8 | TGTGCCAGCAGCACTTCCTACGAGCAGTACTTC | CASSTSYEQYF
TRBD2 | NA | TRBJ2-1 | TRBV4-2 | TGTGCCAGCAGCCAAGAGGCCCGGGAGGTTAGTTTCTTC | CASSQEAREVSFF